The 8 T cell receptor beta chains presented below share a single source sample, sequenced in a study of shared clonotypes between healthy human individuals. Using immunoSEQ multiplex PCR, the repertoire was profiled, and TCRdb retains in-frame clones only, with some absent. The data contain 2 million to 2.5 million clones, 80% to 95% of them singletons. The sequencing input was naive CD4+ T cells from PBMCs. Described subset: CD45RA+ positively selected. Source of these receptors: a man in his late teens or twenties in good health. Some clones in this sample may be carry-over from other donors' samples.

The genes are TRBV6-1 and TRBJ2-7, with TRBD1 identical over 12 bases. J was trimmed by 5 bases and V by 5 bases; bases with no gene match: 4. CDR1 and CDR2 from the germline V gene are MNHNS and SASEGT. This CDR3 is 14 amino acids long. The CDR3 sequence is CASSPGTGGHEQYF. The CDR3, as DNA: TGTGCCAGCAGTCCCGGGACAGGGGGCCACGAGCAGTACTTC.

This clone was observed once. The chain is built from TRBV2 and TRBJ2-2; D is unresolved. V lost 1 base, J lost 7 bases, and 7 bases lay in between. Germline assignment: CDR1 SNHLY and CDR2 FYNNEI. The CDR3 sequence is 13 residues long. In nucleotides, the CDR3 is TGTGCCAGCAGTGAAGAGGTTGGCGGGGAGCTGTTTTTT. This codes for CASSEEVGGELFF.

This chain uses TRBV7-9 with TRBJ2-5; 13 bases align to TRBD2. Per the germline V gene, CDR1 is SEHNR and CDR2 is FQNEAQ (reference sequence). Trimming cost V 3 bases and J 4 bases; bases outside gene matches: 8. The CDR3 contains 17 residues. Here the CDR3 reads CASSFGLAGDIRETQYF. CDR3 DNA sequence: TGTGCCAGCAGCTTCGGACTAGCGGGAGATATTAGAGAGACCCAGTACTTC.

J is TRBJ2-3 and V is TRBV28; D unresolved. Between the trimmed V and J ends, which lost 6 bases and 4 bases, there was a span of 8 bases. Germline V gene lookup returns CDR1 MDHEN and CDR2 SYDVKM. There are 12 residues in the CDR3. The CDR3 protein is CASRERADTQYF. The CDR3 bases are TGTGCCAGCAGAGAGAGAGCAGATACGCAGTATTTT.

This clone was seen a single time. The chain links TRBV19 to TRBJ1-2; possible D gene TRBD1, 5 bases. Between the trimmed V and J ends, which lost 5 bases and 8 bases, there was a span of 15 bases. Germline V gene data show CDR1 as LNHDA and CDR2 as SQIVND (reference sequence). The length of the CDR3 is 13 residues. In nucleotides, the CDR3 is TGTGCCAGTAGTCAACAGGCCTCCTGGGGCTACACCTTC. Its protein is CASSQQASWGYTF.

The V gene is TRBV4-1, the J gene TRBJ1-3, with 9 bases matching TRBD1. Germline V lookup: CDR1 MGHRA, CDR2 YSYEKL. This CDR3 has 15 residues. V was pared by 5 bases and J by 0 bases, with 2 bases of the junction left unmatched. DNA of the CDR3: TGCGCCAGCAGCGAGGACAGGGGCTCTGGAAACACCATATATTTT. Protein: CASSEDRGSGNTIYF.

The chain uses TRBV7-2 and TRBJ2-4; D uncertain. The CDR3 consists of 16 residues. The germline V and J ends were trimmed by 1 base and 2 bases, with 12 bases remaining between them. The germline V gene has CDR1 SGHTA and CDR2 FQGNSA. CDR3 loop: CASSLGPGLTKNIQYF. CDR3 in DNA: TGTGCCAGCAGCTTAGGTCCCGGGTTAACCAAAAACATTCAGTACTTC.

The genes are TRBV5-1 and TRBJ2-5; D is perhaps TRBD2 (6 bases). The CDR3 runs 15 residues. The germline V gene encodes CDR1 SGHRS and CDR2 YFSETQ. V lost 2 bases, J lost 4 bases, and 15 bases lay in between. Here the CDR3 DNA reads TGCGCCAGCAGCTTCGGGGGAGCGTCAGGAGAGACCCAGTACTTC. Translating gives CASSFGGASGETQYF. The full variable domain, completed using reference TRBV5-1 and TRBJ2-5, is KAGVTQTPRYLIKTRGQQVTLSCSPISGHRSVSWYQQTPGQGLQFLFEYFSETQRNKGNFPGRFSGRQFSNSRSEMNVSTLELGDSALYLCASSFGGASGETQYFGPGTRLLVL.